This T cell receptor beta chain was sequenced during a study of cytomegalovirus exposure and HLA in healthy donors. Findings of the study overall: The study designated 150 or so TCR beta chains cytomegalovirus-associated.

This clone appeared a few times. As yet, its antigen is unknown. The PCR had 60 Vbeta and 13 Jbeta primers. Sequencing was performed with immunoSEQ multiplex PCR; in TCRdb, only in-frame clones are kept and a portion is missing. The table has 150,000 to 200,000 clones, roughly 13% seen once. This receptor was taken from a man aged 50-60 years in good health and CMV-seropositive. Material: PBMCs.

The CDR3 coding sequence is TGTGCCTGGGCCCGGCGGGACAGCAGTCTTCCCTATAATTCACCCCTCCACTTT. Protein: CAWARRDSSLPYNSPLHF. V is TRBV30 and J is TRBJ1-6; 7 bases align to TRBD1. This CDR3 is built from 18 residues. CDR1 is GTSNPN and CDR2 is SVGIG in the germline V gene (reference sequence). Unmatched junction bases numbered 15, after V lost 5 bases and J lost 2 bases.